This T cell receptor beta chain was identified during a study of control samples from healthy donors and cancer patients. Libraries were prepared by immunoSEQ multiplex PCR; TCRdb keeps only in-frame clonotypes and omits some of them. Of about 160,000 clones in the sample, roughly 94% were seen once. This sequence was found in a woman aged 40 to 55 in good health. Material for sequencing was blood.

CDR3 sequence (DNA): TGTGCCAGCAGCCCGACGGAAAATCAGCCCCAGCATTTT. Protein: CASSPTENQPQHF. The J gene is TRBJ1-5, the V gene TRBV11-2; no clear D gene. CDR1 is SGHAT and CDR2 is FQNNGV in the germline V gene. CDR3 length: 13 residues. V lost 5 bases to trimming and J lost 4 bases, with 9 bases between them. Full variable domain (missing parts from reference TRBV11-2 and TRBJ1-5): EAGVAQSPRYKIIEKRQSVAFWCNPISGHATLYWYQQILGQGPKLLIQFQNNGVVDDSQLPKDRFSAERLKGVDSTLKIQPAKLEDSAVYLCASSPTENQPQHFGDGTRLSIL.